This entry lists 32 T cell receptor beta chains sequenced from one sample in a study of cytomegalovirus exposure and HLA in healthy donors. With 60 Vbeta and 13 Jbeta primers, the PCR was carried out. Clones were sequenced by immunoSEQ multiplex PCR, and TCRdb holds only the in-frame ones, with some missing. The sample consists of about 60,000 clones, roughly 80% of them appearing once. Sequencing input: PBMCs. These receptors originate from a woman between 40 and 50 years old in good health and CMV-seropositive.

The chain uses TRBV29-1 and TRBJ2-3; 12 nucleotides align to TRBD1. The V segment lost 6 bases and the J segment 5 bases; nucleotides outside the gene matches: 12. From germline, CDR1 is SQVTM and CDR2 ANQGSEA. The CDR3 runs to 16 residues. As DNA, the CDR3 is TGCAGCGTACGAACGGGACAGGGGGCGTCGATAGATACGCAGTATTTT. Protein sequence: CSVRTGQGASIDTQYF.

In its sample, this clone was seen a few times. The J gene is TRBJ1-2, the V gene TRBV6-5; a weak D match, TRBD1 (6 bases). Germline CDR1 and CDR2: MNHEY and SVGAGI. Trimming took off 0 bases at V and 3 bases at J, with 14 bases between the two ends. The CDR3 loop spans 16 amino acids. The CDR3 DNA reads TGTGCCAGCAGTTACTCGATCGGGGCAGGGGACTATGGCTACACCTTC. Amino acids: CASSYSIGAGDYGYTF.

This clone came up a few times. This chain joins TRBV11-2 and TRBJ2-1; 7 nucleotides line up with TRBD2. From germline, CDR1 is SGHAT and CDR2 FQNNGV. The CDR3 runs 16 residues. The J segment lost 8 bases and the V segment lost 4 bases, leaving 14 bases of the junction unmatched. The CDR3 DNA sequence: TGTGCCAGCAGCTCCCCCTTTGGGGCGGGGGTGGATGAGCAGTTCTTC. Protein product: CASSSPFGAGVDEQFF.

The table lists this clone with a few counts. This chain uses TRBV29-1 with TRBJ2-5; D is perhaps TRBD1 (5 bases). There are 13 residues in the CDR3. Trimming removed 8 bases at V and 2 bases at J, with 15 bases between. The V gene's germline CDR1 is SQVTM and CDR2 ANQGSEA. The CDR3 protein is CSHWGRGQETQYF. For the CDR3, the DNA is TGCAGCCACTGGGGTAGGGGTCAAGAGACCCAGTACTTC.

The chain carries TRBV4-1 and TRBJ2-7; 7 bases agree with TRBD2. CDR3 length: 16 residues. Germline V gene lookup returns CDR1 MGHRA and CDR2 YSYEKL. Trimming removed 0 bases from V and 3 bases from J; junction bases left unmatched: 8. The CDR3 is CASSQELILAYYEQYF. DNA of the CDR3: TGCGCCAGCAGCCAAGAGCTTATACTAGCGTACTACGAGCAGTACTTC.

The chain employs TRBV9 and TRBJ1-1; D is uncertain. Looked up from germline, CDR1 is SGDLS and CDR2 is YYNGEE. V was pared by 0 bases and J by 0 bases, with 9 bases between. The CDR3 consists of 15 residues. CDR3 residues: CASSVGGIMNTEAFF. The CDR3 DNA is TGTGCCAGCAGCGTAGGCGGGATAATGAACACTGAAGCTTTCTTT.

With regard to this clone: At one end the junction does not follow the germline gene, possibly because of a read error. The V and J genes are TRBV12-5 and TRBJ1-5; D is ambiguous. There are 11 residues in the CDR3. Germline CDR1 LGHNT, CDR2 FRNRAP. The CDR3 nucleotides are TGTGCTAGTGGCCTAAATCTGCCCCAGCATTTT. It yields the protein CASGLNLPQHF.

V is TRBV7-6 and J is TRBJ2-3; possibly TRBD2 for D (6 bases). V was cut by 1 base and J by 2 bases, with 13 bases left in between. CDR1 is SGHVS and CDR2 is FNYEAQ in the germline V gene. This CDR3 contains 16 residues. The CDR3 sequence is CASSLGRGTSTDTQYF. CDR3 in DNA: TGTGCCAGCAGCTTAGGTCGGGGGACCTCCACAGATACGCAGTATTTT.

This CDR3 is CASSTGIDTEAFF. CDR3 coding DNA: TGTGCCAGCAGTACGGGGATAGACACTGAAGCTTTCTTT. The V and J genes are TRBV9 and TRBJ1-1; D remains unclear. Trimming shortened V by 5 bases and J by 3 bases, and 11 bases separated the two germline ends. The CDR3 runs 13 residues. CDR1 and CDR2 (germline): SGDLS, YYNGEE.

This clone appeared a single time. This chain joins TRBV7-2 and TRBJ2-3, with 9 nucleotides matching TRBD2. There are 14 residues in the CDR3. Looked up from germline, CDR1 is SGHTA and CDR2 is FQGNSA. V shed 2 bases, J shed 6 bases, and the junction held 3 bases outside the gene matches. The CDR3 protein is CASSLFGTSDTQYF. The CDR3 coding sequence is TGTGCCAGCAGCTTATTCGGGACTAGCGATACGCAGTATTTT.

This clone was detected only a few times. The CDR3 loop reads CASSFQVGLLNTEAFF. In DNA, the CDR3 is TGTGCCAGCAGTTTTCAGGTTGGCCTACTGAACACTGAAGCTTTCTTT. The chain combines TRBV28 with TRBJ1-1; D is unclear. CDR1 is MDHEN, CDR2 SYDVKM, per germline. V was trimmed by 3 bases and J by 0 bases, leaving 14 bases between them. CDR3 length: 16 amino acids.

This chain connects TRBV5-3 to TRBJ2-2; D is perhaps TRBD2 (7 bases). TRBV5-3 has ORF status, its function being uncertain. V was clipped by 5 bases and J by 0 bases, with 17 bases between them. The CDR3 contains 17 residues. This chain's CDR3 is CARSGGAGVPNTGELFF. The CDR3 DNA is TGTGCCAGAAGTGGGGGGGCGGGGGTCCCGAACACCGGGGAGCTGTTTTTT.

This clone was recorded only once. The chain joins TRBV7-9 to TRBJ1-6; D is unresolved. The V end was cut by 1 base, the J end by 7 bases, with 5 bases between. The V gene's germline CDR1 is SEHNR and CDR2 FQNEAQ (reference sequence). The CDR3 has 13 residues. CDR3 nucleotide sequence: TGTGCCAGCAGCTTAGGAGGCAATTCACCCCTCCACTTT. Encoded protein: CASSLGGNSPLHF.

The J gene is TRBJ2-7, the V gene TRBV5-4; D is possibly TRBD1 (6 bases). This CDR3 is built from 14 residues. In germline, CDR1 is SGHNT, CDR2 YYREEE (reference sequence). V was clipped by 3 bases and J by 5 bases, with 15 bases between them. The CDR3 loop is CASSSQGGWDEQYF. The DNA of the CDR3 is TGTGCCAGCAGCTCGCAAGGGGGATGGGACGAGCAGTACTTC.

V gene TRBV6-5 combines with J gene TRBJ1-1; D is unresolved. The germline gives CDR1 MNHEY, CDR2 SVGAGI. Trimming stripped 6 bases from V and 6 bases from J, with 17 bases between. The length of the CDR3 is 14 residues. The CDR3 coding sequence is TGTGCCAGCAGGGACTTAGGTGGGAAAGCTGAAGCTTTCTTT. It translates to CASRDLGGKAEAFF.

Of note for this clone: The same CDR3 can be traced to other DNA sequences in this sample. V usage is TRBV5-1 and J usage is TRBJ1-3; a possible D gene is TRBD1 (6 bases). The V gene's germline CDR1 is SGHRS and CDR2 YFSETQ. V was shortened by 4 bases and J by 4 bases, with 9 bases between the two germline ends. This CDR3 region has 13 residues. The CDR3 reads CASSRDIGNTIYF. The CDR3 DNA reads TGCGCCAGCAGCAGGGACATCGGAAACACCATATATTTT.

J is TRBJ2-3 and V is TRBV30; TRBD2 is a possible D gene (5 bases). The CDR3 loop spans 14 amino acids. V lost 3 bases, J lost 0 bases, and 10 bases lay in between. Germline loops: CDR1 GTSNPN, CDR2 SVGIG (reference sequence). In nucleotides, the CDR3 is TGTGCCTGGAGCGGAGGACCGAGCACAGATACGCAGTATTTT. Translated: CAWSGGPSTDTQYF.

The rearrangement links TRBV6-1 to TRBJ1-5; D not resolved. Germline CDR1 is MNHNS and CDR2 is SASEGT. Trimming left V 3 bases short and J 0 bases short, with 15 bases between. The CDR3 extends over 17 amino acids. CDR3 sequence: CASSESPEENSNQPQHF. CDR3 DNA: TGTGCCAGCAGTGAGTCTCCAGAAGAAAATAGCAATCAGCCCCAGCATTTT.

In regard to this clone: No conserved phenylalanine or tryptophan is present at the end of the CDR3, so a read error is the likely explanation. CDR3 sequence reads: CASSQVRDRRNSPLHL. CDR3 in DNA: TGCGCCAGCAGCCAAGTACGGGACAGGAGAAATTCACCCCTCCACCTT. The V and J genes are TRBV4-1 and TRBJ1-6; 8 bases agree with TRBD1. With 1 base clipped from V and 7 bases from J, the junction kept 6 bases outside the gene matches. Germline CDR1 MGHRA, CDR2 YSYEKL. The CDR3 spans 16 residues.

The CDR3 sequence is CASSSVESPLYGYTF. The CDR3 DNA sequence: TGCGCCAGCAGCTCTGTCGAGTCTCCGCTCTATGGCTACACCTTC. The chain combines TRBV5-1 with TRBJ1-2; D uncertain. The CDR3 length is 15 residues. The V gene lost 3 bases and the J gene lost 4 bases, with 16 bases spanning the gap. Germline V CDR1 and CDR2: SGHRS, YFSETQ.

This clone was observed a handful of times. This chain connects TRBV27 to TRBJ1-6; 9 bases are a match to TRBD1. The V segment lost 5 bases and the J segment 5 bases; nucleotides outside the gene matches: 4. This CDR3 has 15 amino acids. The germline V gene has CDR1 MNHEY and CDR2 SMNVEV (reference sequence). CDR3 nucleotide sequence: TGTGCCAGCAGTACAGGGGGCTCGAATAATTCACCCCTCCACTTT. It translates to CASSTGGSNNSPLHF.

The rearrangement links TRBV27 to TRBJ1-1; tentatively, D is TRBD1 (5 bases). V lost 1 base and J 2 bases, leaving 17 bases between the germline ends. Germline V gene sequence: CDR1 MNHEY, CDR2 SMNVEV (reference sequence). This CDR3 region has 17 residues. This CDR3 reads CASSLYTGASGNTEAFF. DNA for the CDR3: TGTGCCAGCAGTTTATATACAGGAGCTTCCGGCAACACTGAAGCTTTCTTT.

This sequence joins TRBV7-9 and TRBJ2-3; weak D call: TRBD1 (8 bases). The germline CDR1 and CDR2 sequences are SEHNR and FQNEAQ (reference sequence). With 5 bases removed from V and 2 bases from J, the gap between germline ends came to 17 bases. The CDR3 spans 16 residues. The CDR3: CASSQQGGPSTDTQYF. The CDR3 DNA reads as TGTGCCAGCAGCCAACAGGGGGGGCCATCCACAGATACGCAGTATTTT. Complete variable domain (other parts from reference TRBV7-9 and TRBJ2-3): DTGVSQNPRHKITKRGQNVTFRCDPISEHNRLYWYRQTLGQGPEFLTYFQNEAQLEKSRLLSDRFSAERPKGSFSTLEIQRTEQGDSAMYLCASSQQGGPSTDTQYFGPGTRLTVL.

This rearrangement joins TRBV25-1 to TRBJ1-4; 7 nucleotides line up with TRBD1. V was clipped by 0 bases and J by 8 bases; unmatched bases: 6. This CDR3 comprises 15 residues. Germline-derived CDR1 and CDR2 are MGHDK and SYGVNS. The CDR3 nucleotides read TGTGCCAGCAGTGAATACCGACAGGGTGGAGAAAAACTGTTTTTT. This encodes CASSEYRQGGEKLFF.

The chain has TRBV4-3 and TRBJ2-3; D perhaps matches TRBD1 (6 bases). Trimming took off 0 bases at V and 2 bases at J, with 12 bases between the two ends. In germline, CDR1 is LGHNA, CDR2 YSLEER. The CDR3 runs 16 residues. The CDR3 DNA reads as TGCGCCAGCAGCCAAGATAGGGGACATAACACAGATACGCAGTATTTT. It codes for CASSQDRGHNTDTQYF.

This clone was recorded only once. J is TRBJ1-6 and V is TRBV11-2; 8 positions agree with TRBD1. There are 15 residues in the CDR3. The junction had 6 bases not matched to a gene; V was cut back by 5 bases and J by 6 bases. Germline-derived CDR1 and CDR2 are SGHAT and FQNNGV. CDR3 sequence (DNA): TGTGCCAGCAGCCGCTTTGGACAGGGTAATTCACCCCTCCACTTT. Encoded protein: CASSRFGQGNSPLHF.

The chain links TRBV30 to TRBJ2-1; 11 nucleotides match TRBD2. Germline V lookup: CDR1 GTSNPN, CDR2 SVGIG (reference sequence). The CDR3 extends over 13 amino acids. Trimming removed 3 bases from V and 10 bases from J; junction bases left unmatched: 5. CDR3 residues: CAWRLAGVGEQFF. CDR3 sequence (DNA): TGTGCCTGGAGACTAGCGGGGGTCGGGGAGCAGTTCTTC.

This clone showed up just a few times. J is TRBJ2-3 and V is TRBV6-4, with 8 positions matching TRBD2. V lost 5 bases and J lost 4; bases outside the gene matches: 8. The length of the CDR3 is 15 residues. Germline values: CDR1 MRHNA, CDR2 SNTAGT. The CDR3 loop is CASSPTGGTSDTQYF. The CDR3 nucleotides read TGTGCCAGCAGTCCCACGGGGGGGACCTCAGATACGCAGTATTTT.

The V call is TRBV7-9, the J call TRBJ1-5, with D tentatively TRBD1 (6 bases). V lost 1 base and J lost 7, with 20 bases in between. There are 17 residues in the CDR3. Looked up from germline, CDR1 is SEHNR and CDR2 is FQNEAQ (reference sequence). The CDR3 here is CASSLGGLGQGHQPQHF. The DNA of the CDR3 is TGTGCCAGCAGCTTAGGAGGTCTCGGGCAGGGGCACCAGCCCCAGCATTTT.

The chain employs TRBV18 and TRBJ1-1; maybe TRBD1 (5 bases). In germline, CDR1 is KGHSH, CDR2 LQKENI. The CDR3 consists of 15 residues. With 2 bases removed from V and 1 base from J, the gap between germline ends came to 11 bases. CDR3 loop: CASSPTQGANTEAFF. The CDR3, as DNA: TGTGCCAGCTCACCAACGCAGGGTGCGAACACTGAAGCTTTCTTT.

This clone was counted a few times. This chain links TRBV7-9 with TRBJ2-7; weak D call: TRBD2 (5 bases). With 1 base removed from V and 3 bases from J, the gap between germline ends came to 10 bases. There are 14 residues in the CDR3. In germline, CDR1 is SEHNR, CDR2 FQNEAQ (reference sequence). Written as DNA, the CDR3 is TGTGCCAGCAGCTTAGGACTAATTAACTACGAGCAGTACTTC. Residues: CASSLGLINYEQYF.

The V gene is TRBV5-6, the J gene TRBJ1-1; no definite D call. Trimming removed 3 bases from V and 7 bases from J, with 22 bases in between. This CDR3 has 16 residues. Germline lookup yields CDR1 SGHDT and CDR2 YYEEEE. The CDR3 here is CASSSQNQVQDFEAFF. The CDR3, as DNA: TGTGCCAGCAGCTCGCAAAATCAAGTTCAGGATTTTGAAGCTTTCTTT.